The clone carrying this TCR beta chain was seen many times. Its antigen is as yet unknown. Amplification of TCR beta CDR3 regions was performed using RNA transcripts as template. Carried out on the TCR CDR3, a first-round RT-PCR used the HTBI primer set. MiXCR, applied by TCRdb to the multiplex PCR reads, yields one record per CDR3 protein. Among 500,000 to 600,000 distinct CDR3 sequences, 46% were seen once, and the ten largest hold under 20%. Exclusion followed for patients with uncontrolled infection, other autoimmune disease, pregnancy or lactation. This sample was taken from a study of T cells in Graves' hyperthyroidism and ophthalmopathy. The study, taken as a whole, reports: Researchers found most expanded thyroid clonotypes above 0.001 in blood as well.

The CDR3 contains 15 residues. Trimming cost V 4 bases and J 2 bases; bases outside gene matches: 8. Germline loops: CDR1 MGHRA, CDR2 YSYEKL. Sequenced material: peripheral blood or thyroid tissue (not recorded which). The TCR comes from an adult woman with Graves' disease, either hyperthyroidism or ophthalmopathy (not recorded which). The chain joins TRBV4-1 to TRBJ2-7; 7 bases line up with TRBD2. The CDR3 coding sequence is TGCGCCAGCAGCCCCGGACTAGTCTCGGCCTACGAGCAGTACTTC. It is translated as CASSPGLVSAYEQYF.